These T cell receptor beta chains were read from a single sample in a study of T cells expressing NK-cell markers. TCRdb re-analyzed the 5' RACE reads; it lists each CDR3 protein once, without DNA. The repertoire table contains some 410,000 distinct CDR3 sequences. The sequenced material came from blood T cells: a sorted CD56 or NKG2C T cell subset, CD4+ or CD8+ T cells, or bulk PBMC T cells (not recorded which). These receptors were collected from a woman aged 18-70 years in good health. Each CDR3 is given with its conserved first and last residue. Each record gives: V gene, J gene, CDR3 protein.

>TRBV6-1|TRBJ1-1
CTSSRHALGAGIAFF
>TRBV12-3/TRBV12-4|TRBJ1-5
CASSLQSRNQPQHF
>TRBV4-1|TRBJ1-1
CASSQGGQGAMNTEAFF
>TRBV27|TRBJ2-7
CASSWAVGFPEQYF
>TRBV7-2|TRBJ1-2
CASSLGYRGGYGYTF
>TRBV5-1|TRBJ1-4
CASSTANEKLFF
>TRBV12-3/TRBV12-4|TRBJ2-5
CASREGQSETQYF
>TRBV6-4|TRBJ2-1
CASSDRDEQFF
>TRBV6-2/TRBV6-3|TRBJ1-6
CASRRQVNNSPLHF
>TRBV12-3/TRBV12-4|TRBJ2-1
CASSLVGRGLGNEQFF
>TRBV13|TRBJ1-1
CASGGAGQGTEAFF
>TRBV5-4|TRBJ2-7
CASSFGTGDYYEQYF